These T cell receptor beta chains were read from a single sample in a study of T cells in Graves' hyperthyroidism and ophthalmopathy. Using its own MiXCR run on the multiplex PCR reads, TCRdb lists one record per CDR3 protein. The table lists 400,000 to 550,000 distinct CDR3 sequences, approximately 25% of them singletons, with about 11% in the top ten. Sequencing used blood. Receptor source: a woman in her twenties or thirties with Graves' ophthalmopathy. The CDR3 runs from the conserved cysteine through the conserved F or W. D genes are given only for firm matches. Size is omitted from some rows. Given values are once, few, many or a class for expanded clones.

v_call	clone_size	d_call	j_call	cdr3_aa	cdr3_nt
TRBV9	many	-	TRBJ2-7	CASSVDQVELDEQYF	TGTGCCAGCAGCGTAGATCAGGTCGAACTCGACGAGCAGTACTTC
TRBV6-5	many	-	TRBJ2-4	CASTGHQNFIQYF	TGTGCCAGCACCGGACATCAGAATTTCATTCAGTACTTC
TRBV12-3/TRBV12-4	-	-	TRBJ1-3	CASSFSGVNTGNTIYF	TGTGCCAGCAGTTTTTCAGGGGTGAACACGGGAAACACCATATATTTT
TRBV6-1	once	-	TRBJ1-3	CASRRHDVGNTIYF	TGTGCCAGCAGGCGCCATGACGTGGGAAACACCATATATTTT
TRBV2	few	-	TRBJ2-2	CASRKEGASTGELFF	TGTGCCAGCAGGAAGGAGGGGGCGAGCACCGGGGAGCTGTTTTTT
TRBV11-1	few	-	TRBJ1-1	CASSPDLDTEAFF	TGTGCCAGCAGCCCCGATTTGGACACTGAAGCTTTCTTT
TRBV4-1	-	TRBD2	TRBJ2-7	CASSLRTSEIIYEQYF	TGCGCCAGCAGCCTAAGGACTAGCGAGATTATCTACGAGCAGTACTTC
TRBV27	many	-	TRBJ2-7	CASRAATFSYEQYF	TGTGCCTCCCGGGCAGCCACTTTCTCCTACGAGCAGTACTTC
TRBV7-2	many	-	TRBJ1-2	CASSLAPGGLGYGYTF	TGTGCCAGCAGCTTAGCGCCGGGGGGCTTGGGCTATGGCTACACCTTC
TRBV4-1	-	-	TRBJ1-6	CASSQDTRGRSNSPLHF	TGCGCCAGCAGCCAAGATACCCGGGGCCGGTCAAATTCACCCCTCCACTTT
TRBV7-2	many	TRBD1	TRBJ1-2	CASSLSEGAGGYTF	TGTGCCAGCAGCTTATCTGAGGGGGCGGGTGGCTACACCTTC
TRBV7-9	many	-	TRBJ2-7	CASSLRDTHEQYF	TGTGCCAGCAGCTTAAGGGACACACATGAGCAGTACTTC
TRBV2	many	-	TRBJ2-3	CASSEIPGEVTDTQYF	TGTGCCAGCAGTGAAATCCCGGGGGAGGTGACAGATACGCAGTATTTT
TRBV7-2	many	-	TRBJ2-7	CASSLATGSSYEQYF	TGTGCCAGCAGCTTAGCTACGGGGAGCTCCTACGAGCAGTACTTC
TRBV12-3/TRBV12-4	few	-	TRBJ2-2	CASSLRLSNTGELFF	TGTGCCAGCAGTTTACGACTGTCGAACACCGGGGAGCTGTTTTTT
TRBV12-3/TRBV12-4	many	TRBD2	TRBJ2-5	CASSPRATGIGGGDETQYF	TGTGCCAGCAGTCCGCGCGCCACGGGAATAGGCGGGGGGGACGAGACCCAGTACTTC
TRBV20-1	many	-	TRBJ2-7	CSARDSLDSEQYF	TGCAGTGCTAGAGATTCCCTCGATAGCGAGCAGTACTTC
TRBV25-1	-	-	TRBJ1-2	CASSESPRLYGYTF	TGTGCCAGCAGTGAATCCCCGAGACTCTATGGCTACACCTTC